This T cell receptor (beta chain) was identified in a study of T cells in Graves' hyperthyroidism and ophthalmopathy. RNA transcripts yielded amplified TCR beta CDR3 regions. Primed by the HTBI set, a first-round RT-PCR was run on the TCR CDR3. MiXCR, applied by TCRdb to the multiplex PCR reads, yields one record per CDR3 protein. The table records roughly 240,000 distinct CDR3 sequences, approximately 25% of them present only once. Uncontrolled infection, other autoimmune disease, pregnancy or lactation disqualified patients from enrolment. Ten or more counts support this clonotype. The V segment lost 0 bases and the J segment 2 bases; nucleotides outside the gene matches: 1. The CDR3 runs to 15 residues. Germline lookup yields CDR1 DFQATT and CDR2 SNEGSKA (reference sequence).

The chain combines TRBV20-1 with TRBJ2-7, with 13 bases matching TRBD2. The sample taken for sequencing was blood. This receptor was taken from a middle-aged woman with Graves' ophthalmopathy. CDR3 region: CSARDGTSGTYEQYF. As DNA, the CDR3 is TGCAGTGCTAGAGACGGGACTAGCGGGACCTACGAGCAGTACTTC.